The entry that follows covers one TCR beta chain sequence. Its specificity is not known. The data originate from a study of siplizumab effects on memory and regulatory T cells. Across the study: Each responder-stimulator pair had a siplizumab 0.95 to 1 ug/mL reaction and a drug-free control.

The assay looked at 100,000 or so TCR templates in each sample. Produced via immunoSEQ multiplex PCR; TCRdb's table is partial and in-frame only. The repertoire consists of 3,000 to 3,500 clones, with 45% to 55% occurring once and the leading ten covering around 4.7%. Germline-derived CDR1 and CDR2 are MNHNS and SASEGT. The CDR3 has 13 residues. V shed 6 bases and J shed 1 base, with 9 bases lying between them. The mixed lymphocyte reaction cells were cocultured at 37°C for approximately 6 days. The TCR sequence derives from a human donor in good health; the cells came from an allogeneic mixed lymphocyte reaction. The chain couples TRBV6-1 to TRBJ2-5; D not resolved. The source material was CFSE-low (dividing) CD4+ T cells sorted from an allogeneic mixed lymphocyte reaction. The CDR3 reads CASRPDGQETQYF. CDR3 nucleotide sequence: TGTGCCAGCAGACCGGACGGCCAAGAGACCCAGTACTTC.